The rows below give T cell receptor beta chains drawn from one sample of a study of control samples from healthy donors and cancer patients. Clones were sequenced by immunoSEQ multiplex PCR, and TCRdb holds only the in-frame ones, with some missing. This sample has 68,000 or so clones, with approximately 86% found just once. The sample was blood. The receptors come from a man aged 60 to 69 in good health. CDR3s include the opening cysteine and the closing phenylalanine or tryptophan. The D gene is left open where the match is weak. Size tells how often a clone was seen (once, few, many) or the class of an expanded clone, and some rows leave it out.

J gene: TRBJ2-5; V gene: TRBV29-1; clone size: NA; D gene: TRBD2; CDR3 protein: CSAQRSRGGAQETQYF; CDR3 DNA: TGCAGCGCTCAACGATCACGGGGGGGGGCGCAAGAGACCCAGTACTTC
J gene: TRBJ2-7; V gene: TRBV5-1; clone size: NA; D gene: TRBD2; CDR3 protein: CASSFLADYEQYF; CDR3 DNA: TGCGCCAGCAGCTTCCTAGCGGACTACGAGCAGTACTTC
J gene: TRBJ1-2; V gene: TRBV4-1; clone size: NA; D gene: NA; CDR3 protein: CASSQNRDRLNRGGYTF; CDR3 DNA: TGCGCCAGCAGCCAGAACCGGGACCGGCTTAATAGGGGGGGCTACACCTTC
J gene: TRBJ2-3; V gene: TRBV5-1; clone size: NA; D gene: NA; CDR3 protein: CASSTTGGTDTQYF; CDR3 DNA: TGCGCCAGCAGCACAACAGGAGGCACAGATACGCAGTATTTT
J gene: TRBJ2-1; V gene: TRBV18; clone size: NA; D gene: TRBD2; CDR3 protein: CASSPPLGTSRSRQDEQFF; CDR3 DNA: TGTGCCAGCTCACCACCTCTCGGGACTAGCAGATCTCGGCAGGATGAGCAGTTCTTC
J gene: TRBJ2-7; V gene: TRBV19; clone size: NA; D gene: NA; CDR3 protein: CASSTGQRRGSYEQYF; CDR3 DNA: TGTGCCAGTAGTACCGGACAGAGGAGGGGCTCCTACGAGCAGTACTTC
J gene: TRBJ2-2; V gene: TRBV24-1; clone size: NA; D gene: NA; CDR3 protein: CATRGGTGELFF; CDR3 DNA: TGTGCCACCCGAGGGGGAACCGGGGAGCTGTTTTTT
J gene: TRBJ1-5; V gene: TRBV27; clone size: NA; D gene: NA; CDR3 protein: CASSLSMPANQPQHF; CDR3 DNA: TGTGCCAGCAGTTTATCGATGCCAGCCAATCAGCCCCAGCATTTT
J gene: TRBJ1-3; V gene: TRBV28; clone size: NA; D gene: TRBD1; CDR3 protein: CASSSGQGLSGNTIYF; CDR3 DNA: TGTGCCAGCAGTTCGGGACAGGGGCTCTCTGGAAACACCATATATTTT
J gene: TRBJ2-1; V gene: TRBV9; clone size: NA; D gene: TRBD2; CDR3 protein: CASSVGLADYNEQFF; CDR3 DNA: TGTGCCAGCAGCGTGGGACTAGCGGATTACAATGAGCAGTTCTTC
J gene: TRBJ2-1; V gene: TRBV14; clone size: NA; D gene: TRBD2; CDR3 protein: CASSALAGNEQFF; CDR3 DNA: TGTGCCAGCAGTGCACTAGCGGGAAATGAGCAGTTCTTC
J gene: TRBJ2-5; V gene: TRBV6-6; clone size: NA; D gene: TRBD1; CDR3 protein: CASSSGDRVRETQYF; CDR3 DNA: TGTGCCAGCAGTTCCGGGGACAGGGTGAGAGAGACCCAGTACTTC
J gene: TRBJ1-5; V gene: TRBV27; clone size: NA; D gene: TRBD1; CDR3 protein: CASSFRDRPNQPQHF; CDR3 DNA: TGTGCCAGCAGTTTCCGGGACAGGCCCAATCAGCCCCAGCATTTT
J gene: TRBJ2-7; V gene: TRBV4-1; clone size: NA; D gene: TRBD1; CDR3 protein: CASSQVDGTGTYEQYF; CDR3 DNA: TGCGCCAGCAGCCAAGTGGACGGGACAGGTACCTACGAGCAGTACTTC
J gene: TRBJ2-5; V gene: TRBV19; clone size: NA; D gene: NA; CDR3 protein: CASSTGSQETQYF; CDR3 DNA: TGTGCCAGTAGTACCGGGAGCCAAGAGACCCAGTACTTC
J gene: TRBJ2-3; V gene: TRBV4-1; clone size: NA; D gene: TRBD2; CDR3 protein: CASSDSGSTDTQYF; CDR3 DNA: TGCGCCAGCAGCGATAGCGGGAGTACAGATACGCAGTATTTT
J gene: TRBJ2-3; V gene: TRBV27; clone size: NA; D gene: TRBD2; CDR3 protein: CASSLSGTSGTQRTQYF; CDR3 DNA: TGTGCCAGCAGTTTATCCGGGACTAGCGGTACTCAGCGTACGCAGTATTTT
J gene: TRBJ1-1; V gene: TRBV5-1; clone size: NA; D gene: NA; CDR3 protein: CASSSGTPNTEAFF; CDR3 DNA: TGCGCCAGCAGTTCCGGGACCCCTAACACTGAAGCTTTCTTT
J gene: TRBJ2-5; V gene: TRBV19; clone size: few; D gene: NA; CDR3 protein: CASSFRDSETQYF; CDR3 DNA: TGTGCCAGTAGTTTCCGGGACTCAGAGACCCAGTACTTC
J gene: TRBJ1-2; V gene: TRBV28; clone size: NA; D gene: NA; CDR3 protein: CASTGTANYGYTF; CDR3 DNA: TGTGCCAGCACCGGGACCGCGAACTATGGCTACACCTTC
J gene: TRBJ2-7; V gene: TRBV7-6; clone size: NA; D gene: TRBD2; CDR3 protein: CASSPLAGASYEQYF; CDR3 DNA: TGTGCCAGCAGTCCCCTAGCGGGGGCCTCCTACGAGCAGTACTTC
J gene: TRBJ2-7; V gene: TRBV5-1; clone size: NA; D gene: NA; CDR3 protein: CASSLVVQPYEQYF; CDR3 DNA: TGCGCCAGCAGCTTGGTTGTACAGCCCTACGAGCAGTACTTC
J gene: TRBJ2-7; V gene: TRBV6-6; clone size: NA; D gene: NA; CDR3 protein: CASSTMGSNYEQYF; CDR3 DNA: TGTGCCAGCAGTACTATGGGGTCAAACTACGAGCAGTACTTC
J gene: TRBJ2-7; V gene: TRBV10-3; clone size: NA; D gene: TRBD2; CDR3 protein: CATTLLGLAGYEQYF; CDR3 DNA: TGTGCCACTACCCTTTTGGGACTAGCCGGCTACGAGCAGTACTTC
J gene: TRBJ2-7; V gene: TRBV25-1; clone size: NA; D gene: NA; CDR3 protein: CASSEGQAYEQYF; CDR3 DNA: TGTGCCAGCAGTGAAGGACAAGCCTACGAGCAGTACTTC
J gene: TRBJ1-1; V gene: TRBV7-3; clone size: NA; D gene: NA; CDR3 protein: CASSSTKDSEAFF; CDR3 DNA: TGTGCCAGCAGCTCTACGAAGGATTCTGAAGCTTTCTTT
J gene: TRBJ2-7; V gene: TRBV5-1; clone size: once; D gene: NA; CDR3 protein: CASSLGHRDAYEQYF; CDR3 DNA: TGCGCCAGCAGCTTAGGCCACAGGGACGCCTACGAGCAGTACTTC
J gene: TRBJ2-5; V gene: TRBV6-6; clone size: NA; D gene: TRBD2; CDR3 protein: CASSPPAGGLKTQYF; CDR3 DNA: TGTGCCAGCAGCCCCCCAGCGGGAGGGCTCAAGACCCAGTACTTC
J gene: TRBJ2-7; V gene: TRBV7-2; clone size: NA; D gene: TRBD2; CDR3 protein: CASSQMVGRSEQYF; CDR3 DNA: TGTGCCAGCAGCCAGATGGTCGGGAGGTCCGAGCAGTACTTC
J gene: TRBJ1-2; V gene: TRBV19; clone size: NA; D gene: TRBD1; CDR3 protein: CASTAGGLGYGYTF; CDR3 DNA: TGTGCCAGTACGGCAGGGGGCTTGGGGTATGGCTACACCTTC
J gene: TRBJ2-3; V gene: TRBV5-6; clone size: NA; D gene: NA; CDR3 protein: CASSLDFVDTQYF; CDR3 DNA: TGTGCCAGCAGCTTGGACTTTGTAGATACGCAGTATTTT
J gene: TRBJ1-1; V gene: TRBV10-3; clone size: NA; D gene: NA; CDR3 protein: CAISSNSGTEAFF; CDR3 DNA: TGTGCCATCAGCTCGAATTCGGGCACTGAAGCTTTCTTT
J gene: TRBJ2-2; V gene: TRBV6-5; clone size: NA; D gene: TRBD1; CDR3 protein: CASSYPRTGSTGELFF; CDR3 DNA: TGTGCCAGCAGTTACCCCAGGACAGGATCCACCGGGGAGCTGTTTTTT
J gene: TRBJ1-6; V gene: TRBV19; clone size: NA; D gene: NA; CDR3 protein: CASSIVGSSSYNSPLHF; CDR3 DNA: TGTGCCAGTAGTATCGTGGGCAGCAGCTCCTATAATTCACCCCTCCACTTT
J gene: TRBJ1-3; V gene: TRBV3-1/TRBV3-2; clone size: few; D gene: NA; CDR3 protein: CASSPSGNTIYF; CDR3 DNA: TGTGCCAGCAGTCCCTCTGGAAACACCATATATTTT
J gene: TRBJ1-2; V gene: TRBV14; clone size: NA; D gene: NA; CDR3 protein: CASSQGGGYGYTF; CDR3 DNA: TGTGCCAGCAGCCAAGGGGGCGGCTATGGCTACACCTTC
J gene: TRBJ2-3; V gene: TRBV19; clone size: few; D gene: TRBD1; CDR3 protein: CASSVRQGSDTQYF; CDR3 DNA: TGTGCCAGTAGTGTCAGACAGGGGTCGGATACGCAGTATTTT
J gene: TRBJ1-4; V gene: TRBV14; clone size: NA; D gene: NA; CDR3 protein: CASSQGRQPWEKLFF; CDR3 DNA: TGTGCCAGCAGCCAAGGTCGGCAGCCTTGGGAAAAACTGTTTTTT
J gene: TRBJ2-5; V gene: TRBV12-3/TRBV12-4; clone size: NA; D gene: NA; CDR3 protein: CASSLEETQYF; CDR3 DNA: TGTGCCAGCAGCCTAGAAGAGACCCAGTACTTC
J gene: TRBJ1-4; V gene: TRBV5-5; clone size: NA; D gene: NA; CDR3 protein: CASHEPTGGRNEKLFF; CDR3 DNA: TGTGCCAGCCACGAACCCACGGGGGGGCGGAATGAAAAACTGTTTTTT
J gene: TRBJ2-2; V gene: TRBV6-6; clone size: NA; D gene: NA; CDR3 protein: CASSYGSRNTGELFF; CDR3 DNA: TGTGCCAGCAGTTACGGTAGCCGGAACACCGGGGAGCTGTTTTTT
J gene: TRBJ2-2; V gene: TRBV6-5; clone size: NA; D gene: NA; CDR3 protein: CASKSSGELFF; CDR3 DNA: TGTGCCAGCAAATCTTCCGGGGAGCTGTTTTTT
J gene: TRBJ2-7; V gene: TRBV7-2; clone size: NA; D gene: NA; CDR3 protein: CASSLGVGTRPGEQYF; CDR3 DNA: TGTGCCAGCAGCCTAGGTGTTGGGACTCGTCCTGGCGAGCAGTACTTC
J gene: TRBJ1-1; V gene: TRBV7-8; clone size: NA; D gene: NA; CDR3 protein: CASSLVKQANTEAFF; CDR3 DNA: TGTGCCAGCAGCTTAGTGAAACAGGCGAACACTGAAGCTTTCTTT
J gene: TRBJ1-5; V gene: TRBV14; clone size: NA; D gene: NA; CDR3 protein: CASSLTGHQPQHF; CDR3 DNA: TGTGCCAGCAGCCTAACAGGGCATCAGCCCCAGCATTTT
J gene: TRBJ2-1; V gene: TRBV3-1/TRBV3-2; clone size: NA; D gene: NA; CDR3 protein: CASSQVRAGMQFF; CDR3 DNA: TGTGCCAGCAGCCAAGTTAGGGCAGGAATGCAGTTCTTC
J gene: TRBJ2-7; V gene: TRBV28; clone size: NA; D gene: TRBD2; CDR3 protein: CASSYSLAGGTYEQYF; CDR3 DNA: TGTGCCAGCAGTTATTCATTAGCGGGGGGTACCTACGAGCAGTACTTC
J gene: TRBJ2-7; V gene: TRBV29-1; clone size: NA; D gene: NA; CDR3 protein: CSVEVGDSYEQYF; CDR3 DNA: TGCAGCGTTGAAGTTGGGGACTCCTACGAGCAGTACTTC
J gene: TRBJ2-5; V gene: TRBV27; clone size: NA; D gene: NA; CDR3 protein: CASRLTARAQETQYF; CDR3 DNA: TGTGCCAGCAGGTTAACGGCCAGGGCCCAAGAGACCCAGTACTTC
J gene: TRBJ1-2; V gene: TRBV7-9; clone size: NA; D gene: NA; CDR3 protein: CASSPGDTLGGYTF; CDR3 DNA: TGTGCCAGCAGCCCGGGGGACACCCTCGGTGGCTACACCTTC
J gene: TRBJ1-6; V gene: TRBV27; clone size: NA; D gene: NA; CDR3 protein: CASGSDSPLHF; CDR3 DNA: TGTGCCAGCGGTTCAGATTCACCCCTCCACTTT
J gene: TRBJ2-3; V gene: TRBV3-1/TRBV3-2; clone size: NA; D gene: TRBD1; CDR3 protein: CASSQLQGARTQYF; CDR3 DNA: TGTGCCAGCAGCCAACTCCAGGGGGCGCGTACGCAGTATTTT
J gene: TRBJ2-1; V gene: TRBV15; clone size: NA; D gene: NA; CDR3 protein: CATSRAAPEGGNEQFF; CDR3 DNA: TGTGCCACCAGCAGAGCCGCGCCAGAGGGGGGGAATGAGCAGTTCTTC
J gene: TRBJ2-2; V gene: TRBV7-3; clone size: once; D gene: NA; CDR3 protein: CASSLGPPNTGELFF; CDR3 DNA: TGTGCCAGCAGCCTAGGGCCCCCGAACACCGGGGAGCTGTTTTTT
J gene: TRBJ2-1; V gene: TRBV4-3; clone size: NA; D gene: NA; CDR3 protein: CASSQDAWVPGEGYNEQFF; CDR3 DNA: TGCGCCAGCAGCCAAGACGCCTGGGTCCCGGGGGAAGGCTACAATGAGCAGTTCTTC